A single sample is the source of the 21 T cell receptor beta chains below, sequenced in a study of cytomegalovirus exposure and HLA in healthy donors. The PCR made use of 60 Vbeta and 13 Jbeta primers. The method was immunoSEQ multiplex PCR; TCRdb's version includes in-frame clones alone and lacks a portion of them. The sample holds about 130,000 clones. The sample was PBMCs. The source is a woman aged 40 to 49 in good health and CMV-seropositive.

The V and J genes are TRBV5-1 and TRBJ1-4, with D perhaps TRBD1 (5 bases). Germline loops: CDR1 SGHRS, CDR2 YFSETQ. The V gene lost 3 bases and the J gene lost 5 bases, with 14 bases spanning the gap. CDR3 length equals 15 residues. The CDR3 DNA reads TGCGCCAGCAGCTGGCAGGGAGGAAGAAATGAAAAACTGTTTTTT. This codes for CASSWQGGRNEKLFF.

The genes are TRBV19 and TRBJ2-5, with D unclear. Looked up from germline, CDR1 is LNHDA and CDR2 is SQIVND (reference sequence). Between the trimmed V and J ends, which lost 6 bases and 5 bases, there was a span of 19 bases. There are 15 residues in the CDR3. This CDR3 is CASSLISGGGETQYF. DNA for the CDR3: TGTGCCAGTAGCCTCATTAGTGGCGGCGGTGAGACCCAGTACTTC.

The chain links TRBV7-7 to TRBJ2-1, with no clear D. This CDR3 region has 15 residues. Per the germline V gene, CDR1 is SSHAT and CDR2 is FNYEAQ (reference sequence). With 5 bases removed from V and 0 bases from J, the gap between germline ends came to 11 bases. The CDR3 DNA sequence: TGTGCCAGCAGCCCTGACACGAGCTCCTACAATGAGCAGTTCTTC. Translated: CASSPDTSSYNEQFF.

The chain uses TRBV2 and TRBJ2-2, with D perhaps TRBD1 (6 bases). V dropped 6 bases and J dropped 4 bases, with 15 bases sitting between them. Germline values: CDR1 SNHLY, CDR2 FYNNEI. CDR3 size: 15 residues. CDR3 sequence reads: CASRGKAGVTGELFF. The CDR3 bases are TGTGCCAGCAGGGGAAAAGCAGGGGTCACCGGGGAGCTGTTTTTT.

The V and J genes are TRBV11-2 and TRBJ2-1, with a weak D call TRBD2 (6 bases). CDR3 length: 15 residues. The germline V and J ends were trimmed by 1 base and 3 bases, with 10 bases remaining between them. The germline gives CDR1 SGHAT, CDR2 FQNNGV. CDR3 bases: TGTGCCAGCAGCTTAGCGGCTAGCGACTACAATGAGCAGTTCTTC. Translating gives CASSLAASDYNEQFF.

The V gene is TRBV6-1, the J gene TRBJ2-3; the match to TRBD2 covers 9 bases. Per germline, CDR1 MNHNS and CDR2 SASEGT. The CDR3 extends over 18 amino acids. The junction had 15 bases not matched to a gene; V was cut back by 2 bases and J by 6 bases. CDR3 in amino acids: CASSENIRGSGSWDTQYF. The CDR3, as DNA: TGTGCCAGCAGTGAAAACATAAGGGGTAGCGGGAGCTGGGATACGCAGTATTTT.

This chain joins TRBV4-1 and TRBJ2-2, with D maybe TRBD1 (6 bases). V was clipped by 4 bases and J by 1 base, with 16 bases between them. The CDR3 has 17 residues. CDR1 is MGHRA, CDR2 YSYEKL, per germline. The CDR3 region has the DNA TGCGCCAGCAGCCCGCCGGTTTACAGGGAGAACACCGGGGAGCTGTTTTTT. Residues: CASSPPVYRENTGELFF.

V usage is TRBV6-1 and J usage is TRBJ2-5, with no clear D. With the DNA end fitting TRBJ2-7 better, the J assignment may be wrong. The CDR3 length is 12 residues. Germline V gene sequence: CDR1 MNHNS, CDR2 SASEGT. CDR3 sequence (DNA): TGTGCCAGCACCATCCCTTTCTACGAGCAGTACTTC. Translated, it gives CASTIPFYEQYF.

The chain carries TRBV7-2 and TRBJ2-7; D might be TRBD2 (6 bases). This CDR3 is built from 14 residues. The V end was cut by 4 bases, the J end by 3 bases, with 13 bases between. Per germline, CDR1 SGHTA and CDR2 FQGNSA. The CDR3 sequence: CASSSGTLLYEQYF. As DNA, the CDR3 is TGTGCCAGCAGCTCCGGGACTCTCCTCTACGAGCAGTACTTC.

This chain uses TRBV6-5 with TRBJ1-2, with 8 bases matching TRBD1. CDR1 and CDR2 from the germline V gene are MNHEY and SVGAGI. V was clipped by 4 bases and J by 7 bases; unmatched bases: 5. The CDR3 is 13 residues long. The CDR3 DNA follows: TGTGCCAGCAGTTCAGGACAGGGCTCTGGCTACACCTTC. Its protein product is CASSSGQGSGYTF.

This chain uses TRBV27 with TRBJ2-5; 12 bases fit TRBD2. The DNA end lines up better with TRBJ2-7; the J call may be wrong. CDR3 length equals 18 residues. Germline V CDR1 and CDR2: MNHEY, SMNVEV (reference sequence). In DNA form, the CDR3 reads TGTGCCAGCAGTTCCCTCGGTCTAGCGGGAGGGCCAATAGGCGAGCAGTACTTC. It codes for CASSSLGLAGGPIGEQYF.

V is TRBV9 and J is TRBJ2-3, with TRBD2 matching 8 bases. This CDR3 has 15 residues. The germline V gene has CDR1 SGDLS and CDR2 YYNGEE. Germline trimming cut 3 bases from V and 4 bases from J; bases unmatched to any gene: 7. The CDR3 DNA reads TGTGCCAGCAGCGCCGCAGCGGGAGTTCCAGATACGCAGTATTTT. Protein product: CASSAAAGVPDTQYF.

The chain couples TRBV19 to TRBJ1-5, with 8 positions matching TRBD1. J gave up 2 bases and V 3 bases, and 3 bases lay outside the gene matches. The CDR3 has 15 residues. Germline lookup yields CDR1 LNHDA and CDR2 SQIVND (reference sequence). The CDR3 DNA sequence: TGTGCCAGTAGTATCCTGACAGGGGGCAATCAGCCCCAGCATTTT. Protein product: CASSILTGGNQPQHF.

The chain links TRBV4-2 to TRBJ2-2; perhaps TRBD2 as D (6 bases). V lost 8 bases and J 3 bases, leaving 10 bases between the germline ends. Germline V gene data show CDR1 as LGHNA and CDR2 as YNFKEQ. The CDR3 sequence is 13 residues long. The CDR3 DNA reads TGTGCCAGCCTCGGGAGATACACCGGGGAGCTGTTTTTT. Its translation is CASLGRYTGELFF.

The chain recombines TRBV4-1 with TRBJ1-2; TRBD1 is a possible D gene (5 bases). Germline CDR1 and CDR2: MGHRA and YSYEKL. The CDR3 sequence is 15 residues long. V was cut by 1 base and J by 0 bases, with 9 bases left in between. CDR3 bases: TGCGCCAGCAGCCAAGCCGACAGCCCTAACTATGGCTACACCTTC. It specifies CASSQADSPNYGYTF.

The rearrangement joins TRBV7-2 to TRBJ1-5, with D tentatively TRBD1 (6 bases). Germline assignment: CDR1 SGHTA and CDR2 FQGNSA. V lost 4 bases and J 8 bases, leaving 15 bases between the germline ends. This CDR3 has 14 residues. This chain's CDR3 is CASSSSGTWEPQHF. The CDR3 DNA sequence: TGTGCCAGCAGCTCATCCGGGACATGGGAGCCCCAGCATTTT.

The chain joins TRBV7-8 to TRBJ1-5, with D maybe TRBD1 (6 bases). Germline loops: CDR1 SGHVS, CDR2 FQNEAQ. The CDR3 has 16 amino acids. The V end was cut by 5 bases, the J end by 0 bases, with 14 bases between. The CDR3 DNA sequence: TGTGCCAGCAGCCCAAAGACAGGAGATAGCAATCAGCCCCAGCATTTT. It specifies CASSPKTGDSNQPQHF.

The rearrangement joins TRBV6-1 to TRBJ1-1; a possible D gene is TRBD1 (5 bases). Germline CDR1 is MNHNS and CDR2 is SASEGT. Trimming stripped 2 bases from V and 5 bases from J, with 15 bases between. The CDR3 length is 15 residues. In DNA, the CDR3 is TGTGCCAGCAGTGAAAGTCCTTGGGGGGGGACTGAAGCTTTCTTT. It encodes CASSESPWGGTEAFF.

The gene calls are TRBV4-2 and TRBJ2-1; the match to TRBD2 covers 7 bases. The junction had 8 bases not matched to a gene; V was cut back by 4 bases and J by 8 bases. Germline V gene sequence: CDR1 LGHNA, CDR2 YNFKEQ. There are 14 residues in the CDR3. The CDR3 sequence is CASSPRRGVDEQFF. For the CDR3, the DNA is TGTGCCAGCAGCCCACGCCGGGGGGTCGATGAGCAGTTCTTC.

This chain joins TRBV6-6 and TRBJ2-7; 14 bases align to TRBD2. Germline trimming cut 6 bases from V and 2 bases from J; bases unmatched to any gene: 3. CDR1 is MNHNY and CDR2 is SVGAGI in the germline V gene (reference sequence). This CDR3 region has 15 residues. CDR3 sequence reads: CASSGLAGGPYEQYF. DNA of the CDR3: TGTGCCAGCAGCGGACTAGCGGGAGGCCCCTACGAGCAGTACTTC.

CDR3 in amino acids: CASSQGAPTGTDTQYF. The CDR3 bases are TGCGCCAGCAGCCAAGGGGCACCGACGGGCACAGATACGCAGTATTTT. The rearrangement joins TRBV4-3 to TRBJ2-3; D is undetermined. The germline V and J ends were trimmed by 1 base and 1 base, with 12 bases remaining between them. The germline gives CDR1 LGHNA, CDR2 YSLEER. The CDR3 covers 16 residues.